What follows is one T cell receptor beta chain and its context. Its antigen remains unidentified. One junction end disagrees with the germline gene, perhaps due to a read error. Purification of the CD8+ and CD4+ T cells relied on negative isolation, and TEMRA cells underwent FACS enrichment. These data belong to a study of CD8 T cells in Susac syndrome. Study-level results: The authors acknowledged that their TCR sequencing and HLA analysis involved a relatively small number of individuals.

Random-hexamer reverse transcription was applied to roughly 0.5 to 1 ug RNA. Coverage of TCR beta CDR3 amplification by immunoSEQ multiplex PCR extended to 54 Vbeta and 13 Jbeta. TCRdb independently ran MiXCR on the immunoSEQ multiplex PCR reads; one entry per CDR3 protein. The sample has some 130,000 distinct CDR3 sequences, roughly 94% seen once. Germline V gene sequence: CDR1 SGHRS, CDR2 YFSETQ. The CDR3 is made up of 12 amino acids. This clonotype was sampled from a human donor with multiple sclerosis. V usage is TRBV5-1 and J usage is TRBJ2-7, with D perhaps TRBD1 or TRBD2 (6 bases each). Sequenced input: CD4+ T cells from PBMCs. CDR3 sequence: CASSSGDFNFFF. CDR3 coding DNA: TGCGCCAGCAGCTCAGGGGACTTTAACTTCTTCTTC.